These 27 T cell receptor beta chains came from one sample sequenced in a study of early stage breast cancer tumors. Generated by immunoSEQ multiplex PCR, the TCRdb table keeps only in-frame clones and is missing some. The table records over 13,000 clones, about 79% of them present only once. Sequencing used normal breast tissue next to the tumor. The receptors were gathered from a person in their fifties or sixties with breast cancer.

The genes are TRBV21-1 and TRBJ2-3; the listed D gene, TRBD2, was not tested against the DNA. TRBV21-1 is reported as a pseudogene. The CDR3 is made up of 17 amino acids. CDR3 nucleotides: TGTGCCAGCAGCCAGGAGACTAGCGGGAGGGCCGCAGATACGCAGTATTTT. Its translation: CASSQETSGRAADTQYF.

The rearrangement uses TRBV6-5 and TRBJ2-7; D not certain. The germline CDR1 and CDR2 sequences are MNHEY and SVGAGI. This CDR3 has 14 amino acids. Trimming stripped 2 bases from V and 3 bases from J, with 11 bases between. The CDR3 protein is CASSYGSVDYEQYF. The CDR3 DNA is TGTGCCAGCAGTTACGGCTCGGTAGACTACGAGCAGTACTTC.

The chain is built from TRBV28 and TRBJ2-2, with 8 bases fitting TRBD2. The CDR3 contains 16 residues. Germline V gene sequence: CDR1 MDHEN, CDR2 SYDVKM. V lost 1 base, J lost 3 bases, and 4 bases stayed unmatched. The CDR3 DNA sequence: TGTGCCAGCAGTTTATCCGGGGGGGTATACACCGGGGAGCTGTTTTTT. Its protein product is CASSLSGGVYTGELFF. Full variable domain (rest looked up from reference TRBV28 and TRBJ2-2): DVKVTQSSRYLVKRTGEKVFLECVQDMDHENMFWYRQDPGLGLRLIYFSYDVKMKEKGDIPEGYSVSREKKERFSLILESASTNQTSMYLCASSLSGGVYTGELFFGEGSRLTVL.

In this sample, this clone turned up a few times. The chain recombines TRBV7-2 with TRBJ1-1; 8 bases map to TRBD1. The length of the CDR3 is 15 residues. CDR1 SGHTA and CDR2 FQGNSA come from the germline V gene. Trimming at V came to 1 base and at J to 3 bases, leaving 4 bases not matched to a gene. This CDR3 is CASSLVATGDTEAFF. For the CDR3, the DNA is TGTGCCAGCAGCTTAGTCGCGACAGGGGACACTGAAGCTTTCTTT.

The chain's CDR3 is CASSAGGGYTDTQYF. The CDR3 DNA sequence: TGTGCCAGCAGTGCCGGGGGCGGTTACACAGATACGCAGTATTTT. The J gene is TRBJ2-3, the V gene TRBV6-1, with D tentatively TRBD1 or TRBD2 (6 bases each). V was cut by 4 bases and J by 2 bases, with 13 bases left in between. This CDR3 spans 15 amino acids. Germline V gene sequence: CDR1 MNHNS, CDR2 SASEGT.

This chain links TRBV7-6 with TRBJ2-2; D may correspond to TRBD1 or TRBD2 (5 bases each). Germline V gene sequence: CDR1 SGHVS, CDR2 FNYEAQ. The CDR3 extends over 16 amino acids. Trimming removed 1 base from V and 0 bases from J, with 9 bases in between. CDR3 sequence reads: CASSLEQDSNTGELFF. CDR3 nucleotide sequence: TGTGCCAGCAGCTTAGAACAGGACTCGAACACCGGGGAGCTGTTTTTT.

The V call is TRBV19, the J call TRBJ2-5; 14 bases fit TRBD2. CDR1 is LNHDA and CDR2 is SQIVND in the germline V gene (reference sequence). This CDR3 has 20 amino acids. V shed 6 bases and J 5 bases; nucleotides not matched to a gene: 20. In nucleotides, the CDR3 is TGTGCCAGTAGGGGACCCGGGACTAGCGGGGGAGCCGTCAAGGGGGAGACCCAGTACTTC. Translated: CASRGPGTSGGAVKGETQYF.

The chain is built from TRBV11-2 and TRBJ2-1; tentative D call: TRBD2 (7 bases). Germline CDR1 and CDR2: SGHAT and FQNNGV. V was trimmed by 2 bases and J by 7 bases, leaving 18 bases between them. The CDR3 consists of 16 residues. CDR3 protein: CASSLMGGGMSNEQFF. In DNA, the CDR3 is TGTGCCAGCAGCTTAATGGGGGGGGGCATGAGTAATGAGCAGTTCTTC.

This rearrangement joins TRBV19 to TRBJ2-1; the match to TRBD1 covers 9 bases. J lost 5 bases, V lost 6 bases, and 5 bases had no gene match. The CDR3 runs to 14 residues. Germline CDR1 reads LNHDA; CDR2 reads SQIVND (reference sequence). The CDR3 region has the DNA TGTGCCAGTAGGGGACAGGGCCCTGACAATGAGCAGTTCTTC. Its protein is CASRGQGPDNEQFF.

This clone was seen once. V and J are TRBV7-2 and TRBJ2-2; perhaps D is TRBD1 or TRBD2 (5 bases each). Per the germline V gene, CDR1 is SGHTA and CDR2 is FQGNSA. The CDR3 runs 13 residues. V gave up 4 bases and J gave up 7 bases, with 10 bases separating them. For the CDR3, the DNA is TGTGCCAGCAGCTCGGGACCGGGCGGGGAGCTGTTTTTT. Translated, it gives CASSSGPGGELFF.

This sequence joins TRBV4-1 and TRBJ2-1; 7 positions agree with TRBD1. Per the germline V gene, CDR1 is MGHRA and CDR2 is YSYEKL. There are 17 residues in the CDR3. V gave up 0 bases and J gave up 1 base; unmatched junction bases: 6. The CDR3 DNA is TGCGCCAGCAGCCAAGATCAGACAGGGAAATCCTACAATGAGCAGTTCTTC. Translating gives CASSQDQTGKSYNEQFF.

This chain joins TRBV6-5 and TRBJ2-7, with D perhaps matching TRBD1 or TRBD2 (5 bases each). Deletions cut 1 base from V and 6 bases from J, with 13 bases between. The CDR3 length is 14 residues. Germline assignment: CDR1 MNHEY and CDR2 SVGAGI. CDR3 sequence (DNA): TGTGCCAGCAGTTACTTTGGGGACGGCGGCGAGCAGTACTTC. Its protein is CASSYFGDGGEQYF.

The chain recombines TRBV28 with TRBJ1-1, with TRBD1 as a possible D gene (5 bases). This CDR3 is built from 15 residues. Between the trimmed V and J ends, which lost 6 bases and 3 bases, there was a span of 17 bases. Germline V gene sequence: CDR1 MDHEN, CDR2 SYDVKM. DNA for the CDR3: TGTGCCAGCAGGTACCCGACGGGGGACTACACTGAAGCTTTCTTT. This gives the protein CASRYPTGDYTEAFF.

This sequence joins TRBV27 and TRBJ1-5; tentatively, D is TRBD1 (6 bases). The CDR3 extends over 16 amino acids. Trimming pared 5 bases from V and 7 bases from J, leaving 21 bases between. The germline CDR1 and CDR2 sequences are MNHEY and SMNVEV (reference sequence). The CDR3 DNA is TGTGCCAGCAGTGCGGCCCGGGACAAAAGTTTACAGCCCCAGCATTTT. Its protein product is CASSAARDKSLQPQHF.

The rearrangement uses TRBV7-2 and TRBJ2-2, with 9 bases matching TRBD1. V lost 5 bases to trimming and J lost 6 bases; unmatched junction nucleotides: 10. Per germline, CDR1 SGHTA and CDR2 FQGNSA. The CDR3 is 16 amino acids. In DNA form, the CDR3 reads TGTGCCAGCAGCGGACGGGACAGGGTATCGTCCGGGGAGCTGTTTTTT. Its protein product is CASSGRDRVSSGELFF.

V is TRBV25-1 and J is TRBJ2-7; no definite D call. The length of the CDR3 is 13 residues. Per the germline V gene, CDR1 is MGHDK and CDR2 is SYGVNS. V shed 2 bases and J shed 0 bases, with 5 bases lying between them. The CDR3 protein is CASSEGNSYEQYF. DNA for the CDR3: TGTGCCAGCAGTGAAGGTAACTCCTACGAGCAGTACTTC.

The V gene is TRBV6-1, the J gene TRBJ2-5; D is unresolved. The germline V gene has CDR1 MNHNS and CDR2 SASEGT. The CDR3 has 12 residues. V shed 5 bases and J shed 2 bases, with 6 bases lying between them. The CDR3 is CASSRAQETQYF. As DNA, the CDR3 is TGTGCCAGCAGTCGGGCTCAAGAGACCCAGTACTTC.

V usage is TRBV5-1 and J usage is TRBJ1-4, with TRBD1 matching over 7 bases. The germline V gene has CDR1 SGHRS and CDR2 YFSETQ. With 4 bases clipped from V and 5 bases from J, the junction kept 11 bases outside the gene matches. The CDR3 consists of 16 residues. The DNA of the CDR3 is TGCGCCAGCAGCAACCGCCGGGACAGCGGAAATGAAAAACTGTTTTTT. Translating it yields CASSNRRDSGNEKLFF.

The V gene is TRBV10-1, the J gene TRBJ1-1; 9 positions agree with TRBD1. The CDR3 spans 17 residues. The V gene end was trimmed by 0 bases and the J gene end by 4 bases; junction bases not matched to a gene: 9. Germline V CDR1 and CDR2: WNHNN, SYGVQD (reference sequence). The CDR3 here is CASSESTGTGSTTEAFF. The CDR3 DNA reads TGCGCCAGCAGTGAGTCAACCGGGACAGGGTCGACCACTGAAGCTTTCTTT.

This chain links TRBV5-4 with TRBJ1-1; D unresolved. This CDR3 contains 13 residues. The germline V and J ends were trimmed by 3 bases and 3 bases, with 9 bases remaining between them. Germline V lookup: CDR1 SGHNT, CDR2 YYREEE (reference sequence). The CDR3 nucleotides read TGTGCCAGCAGCTGGGAGCAGGACACTGAAGCTTTCTTT. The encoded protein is CASSWEQDTEAFF.

The CDR3 nucleotides read TGTGCCAGCAGCGTAAAGGGCCTTGGCACAGATACGCAGTATTTT. This encodes CASSVKGLGTDTQYF. The chain carries TRBV9 and TRBJ2-3; D not resolved. CDR3 length: 15 amino acids. Germline CDR1 SGDLS, CDR2 YYNGEE. Trimming took 1 base from V and 1 from J, leaving 10 bases between them.

CDR3 loop: CAWNKGTENSPLHF. In nucleotides, the CDR3 is TGTGCCTGGAATAAAGGGACAGAGAATTCACCCCTCCACTTT. The rearrangement uses TRBV30 and TRBJ1-6, with 7 bases fitting TRBD1. Germline-derived CDR1 and CDR2 are GTSNPN and SVGIG (reference sequence). The CDR3 totals 14 residues. V was pared by 4 bases and J by 7 bases, with 7 bases of the junction left unmatched. The whole variable domain, filled in from reference TRBV30 and TRBJ1-6, reads SQTIHQWPATLVQPVGSPLSLECTVEGTSNPNLYWYRQAAGRGLQLLFYSVGIGQISSEVPQNLSASRPQDRQFILSSKKLLLSDSGFYLCAWNKGTENSPLHFGNGTRLTVT.

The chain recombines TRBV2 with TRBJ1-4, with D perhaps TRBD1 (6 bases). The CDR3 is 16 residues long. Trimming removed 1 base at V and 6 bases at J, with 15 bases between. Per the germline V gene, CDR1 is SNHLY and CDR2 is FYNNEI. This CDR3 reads CASSEGLGTWDEKLFF. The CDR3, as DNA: TGTGCCAGCAGTGAAGGGTTAGGGACATGGGATGAAAAACTGTTTTTT.

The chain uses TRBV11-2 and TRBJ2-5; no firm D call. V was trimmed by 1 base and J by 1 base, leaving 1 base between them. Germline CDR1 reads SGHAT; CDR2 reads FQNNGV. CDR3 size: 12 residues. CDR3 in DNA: TGTGCCAGCAGCTTAGGCCAAGAGACCCAGTACTTC. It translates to CASSLGQETQYF.

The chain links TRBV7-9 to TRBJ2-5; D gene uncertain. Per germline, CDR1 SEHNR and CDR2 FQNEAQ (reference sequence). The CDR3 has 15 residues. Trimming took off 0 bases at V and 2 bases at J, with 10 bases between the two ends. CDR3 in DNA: TGTGCCAGCAGCTTAGCACCGACACTTCAAGAGACCCAGTACTTC. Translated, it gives CASSLAPTLQETQYF.

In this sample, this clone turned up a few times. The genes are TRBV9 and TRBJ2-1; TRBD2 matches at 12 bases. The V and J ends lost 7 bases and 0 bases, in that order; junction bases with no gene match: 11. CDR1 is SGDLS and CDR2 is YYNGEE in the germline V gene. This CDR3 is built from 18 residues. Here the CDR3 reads CASGPGGLAGSSYNEQFF. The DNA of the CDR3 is TGTGCCAGCGGACCCGGGGGACTAGCGGGCAGCTCCTACAATGAGCAGTTCTTC.

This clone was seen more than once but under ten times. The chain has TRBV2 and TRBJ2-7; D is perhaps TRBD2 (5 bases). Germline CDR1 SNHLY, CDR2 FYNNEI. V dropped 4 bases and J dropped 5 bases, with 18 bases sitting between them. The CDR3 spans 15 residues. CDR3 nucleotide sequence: TGTGCCAGCAGTGGGCCAGGAGGCTTTGGGGACGAGCAGTACTTC. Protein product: CASSGPGGFGDEQYF. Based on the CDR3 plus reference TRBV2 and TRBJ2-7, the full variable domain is EPEVTQTPSHQVTQMGQEVILRCVPISNHLYFYWYRQILGQKVEFLVSFYNNEISEKSEIFDDQFSVERPDGSNFTLKIRSTKLEDSAMYFCASSGPGGFGDEQYFGPGTRLTVT.